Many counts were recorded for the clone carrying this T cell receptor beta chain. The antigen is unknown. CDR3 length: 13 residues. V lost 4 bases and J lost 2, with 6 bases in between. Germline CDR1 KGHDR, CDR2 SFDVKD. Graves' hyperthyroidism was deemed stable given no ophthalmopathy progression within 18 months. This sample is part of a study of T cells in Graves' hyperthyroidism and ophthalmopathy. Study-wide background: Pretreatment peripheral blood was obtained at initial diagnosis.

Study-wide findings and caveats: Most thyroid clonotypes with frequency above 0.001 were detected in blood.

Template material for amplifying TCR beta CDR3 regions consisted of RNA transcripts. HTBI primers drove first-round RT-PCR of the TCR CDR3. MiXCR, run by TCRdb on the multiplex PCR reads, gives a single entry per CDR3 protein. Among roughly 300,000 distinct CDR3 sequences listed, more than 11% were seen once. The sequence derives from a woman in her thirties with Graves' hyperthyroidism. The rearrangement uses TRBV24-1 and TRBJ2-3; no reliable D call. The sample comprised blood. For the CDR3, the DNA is TGTGCCACCAGTGACGGGTTCACAGATACGCAGTATTTT. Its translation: CATSDGFTDTQYF.